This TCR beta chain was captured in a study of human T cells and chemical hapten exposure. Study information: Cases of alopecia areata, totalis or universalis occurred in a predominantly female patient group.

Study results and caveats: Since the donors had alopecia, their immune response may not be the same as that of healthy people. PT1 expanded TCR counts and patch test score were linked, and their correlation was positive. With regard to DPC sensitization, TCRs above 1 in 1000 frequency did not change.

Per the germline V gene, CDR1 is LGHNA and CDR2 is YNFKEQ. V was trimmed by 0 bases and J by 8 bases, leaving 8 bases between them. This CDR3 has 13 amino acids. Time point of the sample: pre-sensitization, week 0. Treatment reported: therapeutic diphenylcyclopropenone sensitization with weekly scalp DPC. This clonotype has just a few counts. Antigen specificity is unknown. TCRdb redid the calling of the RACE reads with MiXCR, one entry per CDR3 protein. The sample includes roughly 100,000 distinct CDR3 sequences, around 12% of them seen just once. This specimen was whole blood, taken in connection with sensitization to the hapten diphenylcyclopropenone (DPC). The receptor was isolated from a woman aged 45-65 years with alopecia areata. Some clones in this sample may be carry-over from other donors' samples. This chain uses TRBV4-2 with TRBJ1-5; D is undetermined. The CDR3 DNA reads TGTGCCAGCAGCCAAGATCTGGGGAAGCCCCAGCATTTT. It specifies CASSQDLGKPQHF.